This T cell receptor beta chain was recovered during a study of shared clonotypes between healthy human individuals. Study observations and caveats: Among non-shared clonotypes, generation probabilities were lower than among those shared by all four donors.

This CDR3 contains 14 residues. Germline CDR1 LNHDA, CDR2 SQIVND (reference sequence). V was trimmed by 1 base and J by 2 bases, leaving 9 bases between them. As concerns this clone: Its antigen is not known.

Repertoires were generated with immunoSEQ multiplex PCR, while TCRdb's copy carries only in-frame clones and drops some. The data show approximately 530,000 clones, with around 95% seen just once and about 0.059% held by the top ten. Input material: naive CD4+ T cells sorted from blood. The subset: CD45RA+ positively selected. This receptor was identified in a woman aged 25 to 39 in good health. The J gene is TRBJ2-7, the V gene TRBV19; weak D call: TRBD1 (5 bases). The CDR3 spells CASSIASRAYEQYF. DNA for the CDR3: TGTGCCAGTAGTATAGCGAGCAGGGCCTACGAGCAGTACTTC.